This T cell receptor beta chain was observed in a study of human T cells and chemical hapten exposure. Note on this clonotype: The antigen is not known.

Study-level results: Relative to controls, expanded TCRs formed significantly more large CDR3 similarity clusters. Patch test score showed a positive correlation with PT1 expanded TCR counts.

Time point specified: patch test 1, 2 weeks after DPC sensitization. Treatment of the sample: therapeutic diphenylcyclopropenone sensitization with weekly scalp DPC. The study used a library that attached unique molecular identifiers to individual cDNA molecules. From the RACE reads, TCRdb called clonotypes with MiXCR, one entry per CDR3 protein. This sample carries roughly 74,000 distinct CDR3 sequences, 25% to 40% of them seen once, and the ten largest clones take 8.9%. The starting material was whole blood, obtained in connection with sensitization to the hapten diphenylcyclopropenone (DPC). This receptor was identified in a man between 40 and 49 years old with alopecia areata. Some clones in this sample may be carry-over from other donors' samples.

The chain's CDR3 is CASSLFADTQYF. CDR3 bases: TGCGCCAGCAGCTTGTTTGCAGATACGCAGTATTTT. The chain couples TRBV5-1 to TRBJ2-3; D uncertain. Trimming pared 1 base from V and 4 bases from J, leaving 4 bases between. The CDR3 sequence is 12 residues long. In germline, CDR1 is SGHRS, CDR2 YFSETQ.